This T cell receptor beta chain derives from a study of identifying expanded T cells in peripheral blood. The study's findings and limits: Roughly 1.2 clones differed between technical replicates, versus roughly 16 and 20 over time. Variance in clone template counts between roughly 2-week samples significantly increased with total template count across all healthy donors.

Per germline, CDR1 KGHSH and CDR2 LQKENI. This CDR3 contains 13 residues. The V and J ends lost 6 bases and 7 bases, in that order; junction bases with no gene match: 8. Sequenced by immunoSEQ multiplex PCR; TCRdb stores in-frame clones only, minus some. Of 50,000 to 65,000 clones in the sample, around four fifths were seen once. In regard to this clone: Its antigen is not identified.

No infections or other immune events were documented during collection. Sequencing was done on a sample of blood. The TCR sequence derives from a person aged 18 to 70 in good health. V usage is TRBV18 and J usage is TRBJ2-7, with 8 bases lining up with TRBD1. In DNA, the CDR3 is TGTGCCAGCTCGGCGGACAGGGCTCGTGAGCAGTACTTC. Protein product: CASSADRAREQYF.